This T cell receptor (beta chain) appears in the sequencing data of a study of CD8 T cells in Susac syndrome (dated by TCRdb to between 2018 and 2021). For the wider study: Repertoire sequencing was used to test whether CD8+ T cell activation and differentiation in Susac syndrome was antigen driven. The clonality of the CD8+ T cell repertoire was compared across over 9 healthy donors, some 14 Susac syndrome patients and about 16 multiple sclerosis patients. Overall study outcomes, separate from this receptor: The number of individuals in the TCR sequencing and HLA analysis was acknowledged as relatively small.

RNA was extracted using the RNeasy kit, and roughly 0.5 to 1 ug of the RNA was reverse transcribed with random hexamers. The immunoSEQ multiplex PCR assay, which covers 54 Vbeta and 13 Jbeta segments, was used to amplify TCR beta CDR3 regions. PCR amplification bias was corrected using a synthetic template baseline for primer optimization and computational correction. As for the original processing: Reads were assigned to V, D and J genes according to IMGT and analyzed in immunoSEQ Analyzer, with only productive sequences retained. Clonality was computed as one minus Shannon entropy normalized by log2 of the number of productive unique sequences. For each patient and control, public and private clones were evaluated among the 100 most prevalent clones. Clones were defined as Susac-specific when absent from the healthy and MS cohorts, from about a thousand published viral clones and from other ImmuneACCESS disease sequences. TCRdb ran its own pipeline on the public reads, namely fastp trimming at Q25 and MiXCR clone calling, and kept in-frame beta chains. One record per CDR3 amino acid sequence lists the most common genes and DNA. What appears here as the V and J calls and clone size reflects TCRdb's work, not the paper's. Here the sample has 78,000 or so distinct CDR3 sequences; around 96% occur a single time. Around 0.4% of the sample comes from the top ten.

In the case of this clonotype: The antigen it binds to is not known. There are no base qualities to consult, and no much larger clone falls within one base.

Peripheral blood CD8+ and CD4+ T cells from healthy donors, Susac syndrome patients and multiple sclerosis patients were profiled by high-throughput TCR beta sequencing. The multiple sclerosis controls were treatment-naive patients who had stable or active relapsing-remitting disease and met the revised McDonald criteria. Bulk CD8+ and CD4+ T cells were purified by magnetic negative isolation, whereas CD8+ TEMRA cells were enriched by FACS. Blood was drawn into EDTA tubes, processed within 24 hours, and PBMCs were isolated by density gradient centrifugation. PBMCs destined for TCR sequencing were cryopreserved in liquid nitrogen and later thawed in a 37 °C water bath. A purity of at least 90% was achieved for sorted or isolated CD4+, CD8+ and CD8+ TEMRA cells. This clonotype was sampled from a human donor with multiple sclerosis. The specimen sequenced was CD8+ T cells from PBMCs.

In nucleotides, the sequence is TGTGCCAGCAGCTTTCTGGCTAGCGGTTACAATGAGCAGTTCTTC. This encodes CASSFLASGYNEQFF. This sequence uses TRBV5-4 and TRBJ2-1; TRBD2 lines up with 7 middle nucleotides. The CDR1 and CDR2 encoded by the germline V gene (reference sequence) are SGHNT and YYREEE. The CDR3, from cysteine to phenylalanine, totals 15 residues. Only the CDR3 part of the read is kept: 45 bases, read in frame from the first base. Clipping removes 2 bases from V and 4 bases from J, with 6 as the unmatched junction base count. This CDR3, with the reference TRBV5-4 and TRBJ2-1 proteins standing in past its ends, gives the full variable domain ETGVTQSPTHLIKTRGQQVTLRCSSQSGHNTVSWYQQALGQGPQFIFQYYREEENGRGNFPPRFSGLQFPNYSSELNVNALELDDSALYLCASSFLASGYNEQFFGPGTRLTVL.